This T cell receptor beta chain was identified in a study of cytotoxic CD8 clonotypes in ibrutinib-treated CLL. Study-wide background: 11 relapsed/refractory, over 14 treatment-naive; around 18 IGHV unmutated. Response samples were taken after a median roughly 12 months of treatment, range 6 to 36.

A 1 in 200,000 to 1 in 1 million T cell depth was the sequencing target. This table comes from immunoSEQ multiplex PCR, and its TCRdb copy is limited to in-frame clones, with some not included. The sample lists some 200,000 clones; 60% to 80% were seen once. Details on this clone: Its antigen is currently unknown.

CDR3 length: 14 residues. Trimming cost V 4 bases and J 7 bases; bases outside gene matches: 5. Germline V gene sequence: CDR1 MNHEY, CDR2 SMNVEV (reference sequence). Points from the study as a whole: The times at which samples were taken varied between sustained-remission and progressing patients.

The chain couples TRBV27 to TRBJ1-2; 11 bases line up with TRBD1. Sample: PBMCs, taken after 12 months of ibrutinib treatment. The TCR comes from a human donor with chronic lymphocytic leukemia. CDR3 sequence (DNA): TGTGCCAGCAGTTCCGGGACAGGGGGTTTTGGCTACACCTTC. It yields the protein CASSSGTGGFGYTF.